The present T cell receptor beta chain was sequenced within a study of human T cells and chemical hapten exposure (dated by TCRdb to about 2021). In the study overall: For sensitization, 2% DPC in acetone was applied to an approximately 2 cm by approximately 2 cm area of upper inner arm skin. Throughout the study period of 20 to 25 weeks, patients also received therapeutic DPC doses to the scalp every week. For TCR sequencing, blood came from over 25 alopecia patients at anywhere from one to four time points (pre-sensitization, 2, 6 and 24 weeks). Libraries were pooled for sequencing, and per-sample TCR yields varied mainly because of small differences in library volumes within the pool. This study followed changes in the peripheral blood TCR repertoire in vivo during primary and secondary sensitization of alopecia patients to the hapten diphenylcyclopropenone (DPC). The mostly female patient cohort included alopecia areata with under or over 50% scalp involvement, alopecia totalis and alopecia universalis. Patch testing on the upper back used Finn chambers containing 0.01% DPC, with scoring done after 6 days according to International Contact Dermatitis Research Group standards. Blood samples were taken from patients before sensitization (week 0) and at 2, 6 and about 24 weeks after DPC sensitization. The paper as a whole reports these results and caveats: Patch test score correlated positively with the number of PT1 expanded TCRs, reaching significance at thresholds 8, 16 and 32 but not at 4. Repeated subsampling changed both the strength of the expansion versus patch-test correlation and the threshold at which the correlation became significant. Because all patients had alopecia, a presumed autoimmune disease, the immune response of the patients might differ from that of healthy individuals. Compared with pre-sensitization or healthy control sets, expanded TCRs formed significantly more large CDR3 similarity clusters, which is consistent with antigen-driven responses. DPC sensitization did not change how many TCRs were above 1 in 1000 frequency, and no evidence was found of alterations in global repertoire structure.

This clonotype was detected a few times. Its binding antigen is unknown. Nothing much larger sits one base from this clone, and base qualities are not available. The sample's time point label, decoded: patch test 1, 2 weeks after DPC sensitization. Sample treatment or condition, as interpreted from the label and publication: therapeutic diphenylcyclopropenone sensitization with weekly scalp DPC. Blood at each patch-test visit was drawn before the patch test was applied. Eligible patients were aged 18 to 70, diagnosed with alopecia, deemed suitable for DPC therapy, and excluded if pregnant. Unfractionated whole blood was collected in Tempus Blood RNA tubes, and total RNA was extracted from that blood. The protocol used for the library was RACE. Sequenced using a NextSeq 500. During library preparation, unique molecular identifiers were attached to individual cDNA molecules so that TCRs could be counted quantitatively and reproducibly. For every blood RNA sample, sequencing covered both the TCR alpha and TCR beta chains. Concerning the study's data processing: Samples had a median of about 90,000 TCRs, with a range from 23,224 to 690,600. V, J and CDR3 annotation of the TCR reads was performed with the Decombinator software suite. Every sample was subsampled to the same number of TCRs (28,000) for the PS versus PT1 abundance plots. TCRs were defined as expanded if absent before sensitization and observed at least eight times at the 2-week time point. The public reads were quality trimmed at Q25 with fastp and then assembled into clones with MiXCR by TCRdb, keeping productive beta chains. One record per CDR3 amino acid sequence lists the most common genes and DNA. These V and J calls derive from TCRdb rather than the authors' analysis. The sample table contains 150,000 to 200,000 distinct CDR3 sequences; only one count was recorded for approximately 20% of them. The top ten constitute about 6.7% of the sample.

The sequenced sample was whole blood, obtained in connection with sensitization to the hapten diphenylcyclopropenone (DPC). This sequence was found in a woman between 45 and 65 years old with alopecia areata. Some clones in this sample may be carry-over from other donors' samples.

The CDR3 region reads CASTQARMNTEAFF. The nucleotide sequence is given as TGTGCCAGCACCCAGGCCCGCATGAACACTGAAGCTTTCTTT. This chain is built from TRBV2 and TRBJ1-1; the D gene is unclear. The CDR3 holds 14 amino acids from the cysteine to the phenylalanine. The read is trimmed to its CDR3 DNA, 42 bases read in frame from base 1. V was cut back by 7 bases and J by 0 bases, leaving a gap of 12 bases between them. The germline V gene encodes CDR1 SNHLY and CDR2 FYNNEI.